Detailed here is one TCR beta chain. This clone's antigen is unknown. Base-call qualities are not available, and no considerably larger clone is one nucleotide away. This specimen's time point label, interpreted: cells obtained before transplantation from donor or recipient. CD3+CD4+ and CD3+CD8+ populations were FACS-sorted from unstimulated pre-transplant donor and recipient cells taken from spleen or lymph nodes. From the germline V gene, CDR1 is SGDLS and CDR2 is YYNGEE. Inclusive of the bounding cysteine and phenylalanine, the CDR3 is 13 residues long. Only the CDR3 part of the read is kept: 39 bases, read in frame from the first base. The V and J ends are trimmed by 1 base and 7 bases, leaving 11 bases between them. This record comes from a study of graft-versus-host responses after intestinal transplantation listed by TCRdb under 2021. Turning to the overall study: Recipients received multivisceral, liver-intestinal, or isolated intestinal transplants. Every recipient was given anti-thymocyte globulin induction, followed by approximately 3 years of maintenance tacrolimus and steroids. Bulk TCR-beta CDR3 sequencing was used to track graft-versus-host and host-versus-graft alloreactive T cell clones in the graft, circulation and bone marrow after intestinal transplantation. To identify alloreactive clones, pre-transplant mixed lymphocyte reaction products were sequenced and compared with unstimulated pre-transplant donor and recipient T cells. The cohort enrolled approximately 24 intestinal transplant recipients, one of whom was a retransplant, and a few patients without pretransplant specimens were excluded. A peak of at least 4% donor T cells among recipient peripheral blood mononuclear cells was the definition used for donor T cell macrochimerism. Instead of going to the commercial service, samples from a few later patients were sequenced in-house on an Illumina MiSeq and processed with MiXCR. What the work shows at the level of the full study, not this receptor alone: GvH clones were detected in recipient bone marrow, and some of these GvH clones were observed earlier in ileal mucosa or blood, consistent with an intestinal mucosal origin. The relatively low number and heterogeneity of intestinal transplant patients limited the conclusions. Early after transplant, peak levels of circulating GvH clones were found to be associated with declines in HvG clones. In the allografts of patients with donor T cell macrochimerism, GvH to HvG T cell clonal ratios were high.

The library was prepared using the immunoSEQ multiplex PCR assay. For most patients, genomic DNA was isolated using the Qiagen DNeasy Blood and Tissue Kit and was shipped frozen to Adaptive Biotechnologies for TCR sequencing. Adaptive Biotechnologies carried out high-throughput TCR-beta CDR3 sequencing of genomic DNA for most patients. On the study's bioinformatics: Adaptive's ImmunoSEQ software supplied the TCR sequencing data for 18 patients, while MiXCR and VDJtools were used to process three other patients. CD4 versus CD8 sorting errors were corrected by removing sequences found in both subsets at a frequency ratio below 5:1. CDR3 nucleotide sequences shared between donor and recipient were removed because the origin of such sequences could not be assigned. Alloreactive clones required at least 2-fold expansion over unstimulated cells and minimum CFSE-low frequency of 0.002% (template counts) or 0.001% (read counts). A clone was considered mappable if detected in the sequenced pre-transplant spleen, lymph node, or MLR CFSE-low populations of the donor or recipient. The cumulative frequency of alloreactive clones was calculated as a percentage of all sequences, weighted by copy number. Not all clones reach the TCRdb copy of this immuneACCESS table, which keeps in-frame sequences only. Checked studies attribute under half of the gap to unresolved V genes and leave the rest unexplained. The DNA gave D and trimming, while V, J and clone size come from that table. For this sample there are tens of thousands of clones; around nine tenths appear just once. The ten biggest clones cover 2% to 2.5% of the sample.

The sequence came from a human donor who was the organ donor for an intestinal transplant. The sample here was unstimulated CD4+ T cells sorted from spleen or lymph node cells, taken before transplant. In this chain, TRBV9 is recombined with TRBJ2-5; a weak D assignment points to TRBD2 (6 bases agree). The CDR3 reads as follows: CASSVRSEGTQYF. The DNA sequence is TGTGCCAGCAGCGTAAGATCGGAGGGGACCCAGTACTTC.